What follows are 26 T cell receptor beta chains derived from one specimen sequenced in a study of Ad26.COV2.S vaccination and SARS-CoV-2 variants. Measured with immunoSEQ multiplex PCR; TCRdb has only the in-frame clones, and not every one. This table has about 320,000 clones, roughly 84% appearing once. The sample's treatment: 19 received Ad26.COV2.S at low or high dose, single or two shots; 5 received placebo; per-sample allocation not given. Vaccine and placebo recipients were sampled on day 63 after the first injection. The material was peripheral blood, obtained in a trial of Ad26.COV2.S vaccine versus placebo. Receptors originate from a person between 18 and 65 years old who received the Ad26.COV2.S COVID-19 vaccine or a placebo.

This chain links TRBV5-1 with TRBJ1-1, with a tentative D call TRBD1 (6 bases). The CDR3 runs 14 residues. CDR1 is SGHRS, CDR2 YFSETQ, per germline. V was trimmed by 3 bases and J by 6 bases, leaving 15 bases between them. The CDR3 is CASSSTGVVAEAFF. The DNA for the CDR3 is TGCGCCAGCAGCTCGACAGGTGTGGTGGCTGAAGCTTTCTTT.

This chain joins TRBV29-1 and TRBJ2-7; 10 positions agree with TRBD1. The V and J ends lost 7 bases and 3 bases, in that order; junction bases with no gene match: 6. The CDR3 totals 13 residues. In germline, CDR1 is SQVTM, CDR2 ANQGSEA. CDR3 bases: TGCAGCGCGTGGGACAGGGGCGACTACGAGCAGTACTTC. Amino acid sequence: CSAWDRGDYEQYF.

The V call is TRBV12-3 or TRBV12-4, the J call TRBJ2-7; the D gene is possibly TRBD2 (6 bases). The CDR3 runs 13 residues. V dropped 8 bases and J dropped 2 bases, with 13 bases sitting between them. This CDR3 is CASGRGSPYEQYF. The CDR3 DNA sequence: TGTGCCAGCGGCCGGGGGTCTCCCTACGAGCAGTACTTC.

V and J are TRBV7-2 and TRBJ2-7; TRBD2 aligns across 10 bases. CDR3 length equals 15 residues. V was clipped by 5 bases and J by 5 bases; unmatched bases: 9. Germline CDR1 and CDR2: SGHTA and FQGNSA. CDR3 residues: CASSPGASGGNEQYF. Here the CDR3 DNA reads TGTGCCAGCAGCCCTGGGGCTAGCGGGGGTAACGAGCAGTACTTC.

The CDR3 nucleotides read TGTGCCAGCTCCCCTCCTCAGGGGCAGGGTGGCTACACCTTC. This codes for CASSPPQGQGGYTF. This chain links TRBV18 with TRBJ1-2, with D perhaps matching TRBD1 (6 bases). This CDR3 has 14 residues. Germline V lookup: CDR1 KGHSH, CDR2 LQKENI. V lost 6 bases to trimming and J lost 7 bases, with 18 bases between them.

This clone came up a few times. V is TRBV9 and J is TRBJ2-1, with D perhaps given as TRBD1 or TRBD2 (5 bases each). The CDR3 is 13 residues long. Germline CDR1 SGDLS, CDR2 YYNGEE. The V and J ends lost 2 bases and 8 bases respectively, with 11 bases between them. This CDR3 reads CASSVGVGDEQFF. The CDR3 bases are TGTGCCAGCAGCGTCGGGGTAGGGGATGAGCAGTTCTTC.

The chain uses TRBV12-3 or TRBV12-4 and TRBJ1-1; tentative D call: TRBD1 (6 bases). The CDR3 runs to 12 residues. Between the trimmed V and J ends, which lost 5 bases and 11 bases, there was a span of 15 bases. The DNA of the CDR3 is TGTGCCAGCAGTCCTGGGGGCTGGAAGGCTTTCTTT. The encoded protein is CASSPGGWKAFF.

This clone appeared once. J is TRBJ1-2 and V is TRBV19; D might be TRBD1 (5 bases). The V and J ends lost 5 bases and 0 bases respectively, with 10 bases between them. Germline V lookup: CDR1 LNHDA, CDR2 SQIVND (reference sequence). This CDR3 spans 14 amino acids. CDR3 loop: CASSLQTANYGYTF. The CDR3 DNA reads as TGTGCCAGTAGTCTCCAGACAGCTAACTATGGCTACACCTTC.

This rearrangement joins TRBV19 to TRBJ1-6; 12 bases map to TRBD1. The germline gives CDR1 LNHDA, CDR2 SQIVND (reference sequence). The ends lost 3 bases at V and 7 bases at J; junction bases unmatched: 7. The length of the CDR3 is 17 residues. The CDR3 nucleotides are TGTGCCAGTAGTATCCGGGACAGGGGGCTCGGGAATTCACCCCTCCACTTT. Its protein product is CASSIRDRGLGNSPLHF.

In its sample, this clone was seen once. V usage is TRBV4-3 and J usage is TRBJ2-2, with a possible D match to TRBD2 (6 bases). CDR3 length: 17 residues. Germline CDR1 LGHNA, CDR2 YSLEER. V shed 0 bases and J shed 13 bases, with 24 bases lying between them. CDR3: CASSQDSGLTLPVRLFF. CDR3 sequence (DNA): TGCGCCAGCAGCCAAGACTCGGGACTGACTCTGCCCGTTCGGCTGTTTTTT.

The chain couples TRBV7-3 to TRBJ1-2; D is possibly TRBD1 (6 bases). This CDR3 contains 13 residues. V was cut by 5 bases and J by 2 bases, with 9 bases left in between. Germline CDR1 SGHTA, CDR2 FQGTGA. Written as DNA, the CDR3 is TGTGCCAGCAGCGCGGACAGAAACTATGGCTACACCTTC. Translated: CASSADRNYGYTF.

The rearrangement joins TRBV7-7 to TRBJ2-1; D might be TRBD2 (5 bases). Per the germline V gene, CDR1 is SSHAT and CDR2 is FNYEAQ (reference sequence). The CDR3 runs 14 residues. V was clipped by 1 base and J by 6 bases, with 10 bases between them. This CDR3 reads CASSLGRGSNEQFF. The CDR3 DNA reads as TGTGCCAGCAGCTTAGGACGGGGATCCAATGAGCAGTTCTTC.

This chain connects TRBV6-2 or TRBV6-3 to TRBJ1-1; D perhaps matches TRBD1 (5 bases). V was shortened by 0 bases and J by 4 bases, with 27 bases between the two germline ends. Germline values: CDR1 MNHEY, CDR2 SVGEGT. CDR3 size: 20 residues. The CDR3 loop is CASSYSYAESIGAQGTEAFF. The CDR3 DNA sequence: TGTGCCAGCAGTTACTCCTACGCCGAATCGATTGGGGCGCAGGGCACTGAAGCTTTCTTT.

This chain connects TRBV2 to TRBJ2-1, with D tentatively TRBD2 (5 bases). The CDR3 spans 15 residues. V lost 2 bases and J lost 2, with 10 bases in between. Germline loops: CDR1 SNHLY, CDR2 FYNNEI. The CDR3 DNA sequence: TGTGCCAGCAGTGAAAAAGAGGGCCCCTACAATGAGCAGTTCTTC. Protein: CASSEKEGPYNEQFF.

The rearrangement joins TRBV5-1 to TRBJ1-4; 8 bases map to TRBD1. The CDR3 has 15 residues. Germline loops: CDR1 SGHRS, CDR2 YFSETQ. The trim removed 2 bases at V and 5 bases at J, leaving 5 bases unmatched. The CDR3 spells CASSLQTGANEKLFF. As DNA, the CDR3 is TGCGCCAGCAGCTTACAGACAGGGGCAAATGAAAAACTGTTTTTT.

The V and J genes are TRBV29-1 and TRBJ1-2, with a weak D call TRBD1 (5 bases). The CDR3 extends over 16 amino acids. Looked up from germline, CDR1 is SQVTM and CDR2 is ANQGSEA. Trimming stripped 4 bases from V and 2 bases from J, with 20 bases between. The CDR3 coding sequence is TGCAGCGTTGGCGGCCAGGGATGGTCGGAAAACTATGGCTACACCTTC. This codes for CSVGGQGWSENYGYTF.

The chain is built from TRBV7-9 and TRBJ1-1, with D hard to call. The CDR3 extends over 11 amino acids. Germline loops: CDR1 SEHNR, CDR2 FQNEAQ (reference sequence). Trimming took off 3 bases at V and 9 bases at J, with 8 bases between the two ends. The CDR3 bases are TGTGCCAGCAGCTTTTTAGGGAAAGCTTTCTTT. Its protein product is CASSFLGKAFF.

The CDR3 is CASSLTSGGASFTDTQYF. The CDR3 DNA reads as TGCGCCAGCAGCTTGACTAGCGGGGGGGCCAGTTTCACAGATACGCAGTATTTT. The chain recombines TRBV5-1 with TRBJ2-3, with 13 positions matching TRBD2. Germline CDR1 is SGHRS and CDR2 is YFSETQ. V was pared by 1 base and J by 2 bases, with 7 bases of the junction left unmatched. The CDR3 runs to 18 residues.

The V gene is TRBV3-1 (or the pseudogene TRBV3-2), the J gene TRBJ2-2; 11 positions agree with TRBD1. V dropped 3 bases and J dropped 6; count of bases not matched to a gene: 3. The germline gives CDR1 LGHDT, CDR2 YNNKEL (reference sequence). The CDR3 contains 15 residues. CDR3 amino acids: CASSQMGQGAGELFF. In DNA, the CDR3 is TGTGCCAGCAGCCAGATGGGACAGGGGGCCGGGGAGCTGTTTTTT.

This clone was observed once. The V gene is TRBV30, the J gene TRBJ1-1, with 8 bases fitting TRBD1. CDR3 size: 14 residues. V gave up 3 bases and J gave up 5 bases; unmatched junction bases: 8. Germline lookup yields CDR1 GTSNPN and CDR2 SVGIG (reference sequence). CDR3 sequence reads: CAWRAGGPGTEAFF. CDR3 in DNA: TGTGCCTGGAGGGCAGGGGGCCCAGGTACTGAAGCTTTCTTT.

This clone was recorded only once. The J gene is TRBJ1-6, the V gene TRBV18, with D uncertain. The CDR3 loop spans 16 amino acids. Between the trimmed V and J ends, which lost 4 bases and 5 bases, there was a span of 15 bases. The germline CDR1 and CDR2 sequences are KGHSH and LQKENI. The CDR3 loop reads CASSRETPVDNSPLHF. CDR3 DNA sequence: TGTGCCAGCTCACGGGAGACCCCGGTCGATAATTCACCCCTCCACTTT.

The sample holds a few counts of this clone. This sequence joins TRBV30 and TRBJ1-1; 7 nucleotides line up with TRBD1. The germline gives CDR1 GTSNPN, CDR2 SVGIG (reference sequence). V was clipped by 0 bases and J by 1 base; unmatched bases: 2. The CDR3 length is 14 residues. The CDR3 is CAWSVGQANTEAFF. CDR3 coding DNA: TGTGCCTGGAGTGTCGGACAGGCGAACACTGAAGCTTTCTTT.

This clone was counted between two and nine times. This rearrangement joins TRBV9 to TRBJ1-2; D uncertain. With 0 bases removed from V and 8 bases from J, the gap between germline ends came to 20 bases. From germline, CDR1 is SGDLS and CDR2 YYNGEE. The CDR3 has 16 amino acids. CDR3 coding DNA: TGTGCCAGCAGCGTAGCTACAAGGGCTATCGATGGCGGCTACACCTTC. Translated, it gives CASSVATRAIDGGYTF.

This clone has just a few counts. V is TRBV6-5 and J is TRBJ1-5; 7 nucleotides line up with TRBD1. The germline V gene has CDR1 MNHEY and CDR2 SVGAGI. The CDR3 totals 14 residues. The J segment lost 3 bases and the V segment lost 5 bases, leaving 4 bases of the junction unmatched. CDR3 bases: TGTGCCAGCAGTAAACAGGGGCCCAATCAGCCCCAGCATTTT. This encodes CASSKQGPNQPQHF.

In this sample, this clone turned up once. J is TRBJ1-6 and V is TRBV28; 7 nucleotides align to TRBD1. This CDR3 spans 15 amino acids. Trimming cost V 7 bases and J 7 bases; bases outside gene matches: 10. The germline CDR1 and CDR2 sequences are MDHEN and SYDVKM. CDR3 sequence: CASINSRGVNSPLHF. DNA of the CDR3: TGTGCCAGCATAAACTCCAGGGGGGTGAATTCACCCCTCCACTTT.

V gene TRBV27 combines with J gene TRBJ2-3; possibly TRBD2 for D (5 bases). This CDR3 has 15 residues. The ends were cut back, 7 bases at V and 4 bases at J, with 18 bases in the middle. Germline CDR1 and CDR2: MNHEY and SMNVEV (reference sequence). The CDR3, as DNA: TGTGCCAGCACTTTCAGCCCCCCAGCGGCAGATACGCAGTATTTT. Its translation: CASTFSPPAADTQYF.